The 10 T cell receptor beta chains presented below share a single source sample, sequenced in a study of blood T cell repertoires in COVID-19. The method was immunoSEQ multiplex PCR; TCRdb's version includes in-frame clones alone and lacks a portion of them. In the table there are fewer than 200,000 clones, approximately 87% of which are singletons. The sequenced sample was peripheral blood. The receptors originated from a woman aged 70-85 years with COVID-19, enrolled during active disease.

This rearrangement joins TRBV6-6 to TRBJ1-4; maybe TRBD1 (6 bases). In germline, CDR1 is MNHNY, CDR2 SVGAGI (reference sequence). This CDR3 contains 12 residues. Trimming took off 2 bases at V and 14 bases at J, with 12 bases between the two ends. The CDR3, as DNA: TGTGCCAGCAGTTACGGGGGCAGGGTTCTGTTTTTT. Protein product: CASSYGGRVLFF.

The chain combines TRBV6-5 with TRBJ2-2, with 8 bases identical to TRBD1. Germline CDR1 and CDR2: MNHEY and SVGAGI. Trimming cost V 0 bases and J 5 bases; bases outside gene matches: 5. The CDR3 covers 16 residues. The CDR3 loop reads CASSYSQGAGTGELFF. The DNA for the CDR3 is TGTGCCAGCAGTTACTCGCAGGGGGCAGGAACCGGGGAGCTGTTTTTT.

V is TRBV19 and J is TRBJ2-4, with D perhaps TRBD1 (6 bases). Germline V gene lookup returns CDR1 LNHDA and CDR2 SQIVND (reference sequence). Between the trimmed V and J ends, which lost 3 bases and 2 bases, there was a span of 14 bases. This CDR3 has 16 residues. The CDR3 DNA sequence: TGTGCCAGTAGTATTCAGGGGACGGGGACCAAAAACATTCAGTACTTC. Translating it yields CASSIQGTGTKNIQYF.

The gene calls are TRBV5-1 and TRBJ2-7; no clear D gene. V lost 7 bases and J lost 7, with 6 bases in between. The germline V gene encodes CDR1 SGHRS and CDR2 YFSETQ. CDR3 length: 9 residues. The CDR3 spells CASRAEQYF. The CDR3 DNA follows: TGCGCCAGCCGAGCAGAGCAGTACTTC.

This clone has a single count. The chain links TRBV3-1 (or the pseudogene TRBV3-2) to TRBJ1-1; 8 nucleotides line up with TRBD1. V was pared by 3 bases and J by 11 bases, with 14 bases of the junction left unmatched. The CDR3 sequence is 15 residues long. Germline V gene sequence: CDR1 LGHDT, CDR2 YNNKEL (reference sequence). CDR3 bases: TGTGCCAGCAGCCACCCGGACAGGTCCCAGGGGGCGGCTTTCTTT. Translated, it gives CASSHPDRSQGAAFF.

The chain employs TRBV2 and TRBJ1-1, with D possibly TRBD1 on 5 matching bases. The CDR3 is 14 residues long. Germline CDR1 SNHLY, CDR2 FYNNEI. Trimming cost V 0 bases and J 4 bases, with 9 bases left between them. The CDR3 loop is CASSEALRGTEAFF. CDR3 in DNA: TGTGCCAGCAGTGAAGCGCTTAGGGGCACTGAAGCTTTCTTT.

This chain joins TRBV19 and TRBJ1-2, with TRBD1 matching 10 bases. J lost 3 bases, V lost 6 bases, and 4 bases had no gene match. The CDR3 runs to 14 residues. Germline V lookup: CDR1 LNHDA, CDR2 SQIVND (reference sequence). CDR3 nucleotide sequence: TGTGCCAGTAGGGGGACAGGGGAGGACTATGGCTACACCTTC. Its translation is CASRGTGEDYGYTF.

The gene calls are TRBV2 and TRBJ1-2; the match to TRBD1 covers 7 bases. The junction had 4 bases not matched to a gene; V was cut back by 6 bases and J by 3 bases. This CDR3 spans 13 amino acids. Germline-derived CDR1 and CDR2 are SNHLY and FYNNEI. The CDR3 DNA reads as TGTGCCAGCAGGACAGGGTCGGACTATGGCTACACCTTC. This codes for CASRTGSDYGYTF.

V and J are TRBV11-3 and TRBJ2-5; the D gene is possibly TRBD2 (6 bases). V was shortened by 4 bases and J by 4 bases, with 19 bases between the two germline ends. The CDR3 loop spans 16 amino acids. CDR1 and CDR2 from the germline V gene are SGHNT and YENEEA. CDR3 protein: CASSSYTLGRGETQYF. The DNA of the CDR3 is TGTGCCAGCAGCTCCTACACCTTAGGGCGGGGAGAGACCCAGTACTTC.

The V and J genes are TRBV21-1 and TRBJ1-4; TRBD1 is the table's D call and was not checked against the DNA. TRBV21-1 is a pseudogene. CDR3 size: 12 residues. This CDR3 is CATDRGHEKLFF. The DNA for the CDR3 is TGTGCCACCGACAGGGGGCATGAAAAACTGTTTTTT.